Listed below are T cell receptor beta chains from one sample, sequenced in a study of beta chain features in type 1 diabetes. Method: immunoSEQ multiplex PCR; TCRdb's copy keeps in-frame clones and lacks some. The sample contains some 230,000 clones, 9.6% of which appear only once. The sequencing sample was made of naive CD4+ T cells from blood. Source of these receptors: a young woman in good health. CDR3s include the opening cysteine and the closing phenylalanine or tryptophan. A D gene is named only where the DNA matches it firmly. Size tells how often a clone was seen (once, few, many) or the class of an expanded clone, and some rows leave it out.

CDR3: CASSLGLAGEGEQYF
DNA: TGTGCCAGCTCACTAGGGCTAGCGGGAGAGGGAGAGCAGTACTTC
size: few
V: TRBV18
J: TRBJ2-7
D: TRBD2

CDR3: CASSATGRDTTQYF
DNA: TGTGCCAGCAGCGCAACGGGGAGGGATACTACGCAGTATTTT
size: NA
V: TRBV7-3
J: TRBJ2-3
D: TRBD2

CDR3: CAWSGAGELFF
DNA: TGTGCCTGGAGTGGCGCCGGGGAGCTGTTTTTT
size: NA
V: TRBV30
J: TRBJ2-2
D: NA

CDR3: CASSYSARSYNEQFF
DNA: TGTGCCAGCAGTTACTCGGCGAGGAGCTACAATGAGCAGTTCTTC
size: NA
V: TRBV6-5
J: TRBJ2-1
D: NA

CDR3: CASTTTGLDTEAFF
DNA: TGCGCCAGCACGACGACAGGGTTGGACACTGAAGCTTTCTTT
size: NA
V: TRBV5-1
J: TRBJ1-1
D: TRBD1

CDR3: CASSNPGQGKGEQFF
DNA: TGTGCCAGCAGTAACCCGGGACAGGGGAAGGGGGAGCAGTTCTTC
size: NA
V: TRBV27
J: TRBJ2-1
D: TRBD1

CDR3: CASGPDRGLVGNQPQHF
DNA: TGTGCTAGTGGCCCGGACAGGGGGCTAGTGGGCAATCAGCCCCAGCATTTT
size: few
V: TRBV12-5
J: TRBJ1-5
D: TRBD1

CDR3: CASSPGLSDTQYF
DNA: TGTGCCAGCAGTCCGGGACTTTCAGATACGCAGTATTTT
size: few
V: TRBV5-4
J: TRBJ2-3
D: NA

CDR3: CASSPTGLAWADTQYF
DNA: TGTGCCAGCAGCCCCACGGGACTAGCTTGGGCAGATACGCAGTATTTT
size: NA
V: TRBV21-1
J: TRBJ2-3
D: NA

CDR3: CASIGLGTTSGNTDTQYF
DNA: TGTGCCAGCATCGGGCTCGGGACGACTAGCGGGAACACAGATACGCAGTATTTT
size: NA
V: TRBV27
J: TRBJ2-3
D: TRBD2

CDR3: CASSSRTGAEAFF
DNA: TGCGCCAGCAGCTCAAGGACAGGGGCAGAAGCTTTCTTT
size: few
V: TRBV5-1
J: TRBJ1-1
D: TRBD1

CDR3: CARGLESYNEQFF
DNA: TGTGCCCGAGGACTAGAATCCTACAATGAGCAGTTCTTC
size: few
V: TRBV2
J: TRBJ2-1
D: TRBD2

CDR3: CASSEVSGSSYNEQFF
DNA: TGCGCCAGCAGTGAGGTCAGCGGGAGCTCCTACAATGAGCAGTTCTTC
size: few
V: TRBV10-2
J: TRBJ2-1
D: TRBD2

CDR3: CASSLDRPPGGDEQFF
DNA: TGCGCCAGCAGCCTGGACCGGCCGCCGGGGGGCGATGAGCAGTTCTTC
size: NA
V: TRBV5-1
J: TRBJ2-1
D: NA

CDR3: CASSARTGGFTEAFF
DNA: TGTGCCAGCAGTGCCCGGACAGGGGGCTTCACTGAAGCTTTCTTT
size: few
V: TRBV25-1
J: TRBJ1-1
D: TRBD1

CDR3: CASSQVQGRSSEAFF
DNA: TGCGCCAGCAGCCAAGTACAGGGACGGTCCTCTGAAGCTTTCTTT
size: NA
V: TRBV4-1
J: TRBJ1-1
D: NA

CDR3: CASSLSSVNIQYF
DNA: TGTGCCAGCAGCCTTTCTTCAGTAAACATTCAGTACTTC
size: few
V: TRBV13
J: TRBJ2-4
D: NA

CDR3: CASSLTGGIADTQYF
DNA: TGCGCCAGCAGCTTGACAGGGGGGATTGCAGATACGCAGTATTTT
size: few
V: TRBV5-1
J: TRBJ2-3
D: TRBD1

CDR3: CASRPYRGAYEQYF
DNA: TGTGCCAGTAGGCCATACAGGGGAGCGTACGAGCAGTACTTC
size: few
V: TRBV19
J: TRBJ2-7
D: TRBD1

CDR3: CASSPGQIVQETQYF
DNA: TGCGCCAGCAGCCCTGGACAGATCGTCCAAGAGACCCAGTACTTC
size: few
V: TRBV4-1
J: TRBJ2-5
D: NA

CDR3: CASGQQNSNQPQHF
DNA: TGTGCCAGCGGACAGCAAAATAGCAATCAGCCCCAGCATTTT
size: few
V: TRBV6-6
J: TRBJ1-5
D: NA

CDR3: CASSPGDYGTEAFF
DNA: TGCGCCAGCAGCCCGGGCGACTATGGCACTGAAGCTTTCTTT
size: few
V: TRBV5-1
J: TRBJ1-1
D: NA

CDR3: CASSHNGDYPYNSPLHF
DNA: TGTGCCAGCAGCCACAATGGGGACTATCCTTATAATTCACCCCTCCACTTT
size: NA
V: TRBV7-9
J: TRBJ1-6
D: NA

CDR3: CASSTPGVGETQYF
DNA: TGTGCCAGCAGCACCCCAGGGGTCGGGGAGACCCAGTACTTC
size: NA
V: TRBV7-6
J: TRBJ2-5
D: NA

CDR3: CASSPQPTGGGYEQYF
DNA: TGTGCCAGCAGCCCTCAGCCGACAGGGGGAGGGTACGAGCAGTACTTC
size: few
V: TRBV11-1
J: TRBJ2-7
D: TRBD1

CDR3: CASSVVASPMNTEAFF
DNA: TGTGCCAGCAGCGTAGTGGCCAGTCCAATGAACACTGAAGCTTTCTTT
size: NA
V: TRBV9
J: TRBJ1-1
D: NA

CDR3: CASSRMRLAATNTGELFF
DNA: TGCGCCAGCAGCCGGATGAGGCTAGCGGCCACGAACACCGGGGAGCTGTTTTTT
size: few
V: TRBV4-1
J: TRBJ2-2
D: TRBD2

CDR3: CASSGRDRVYGYTF
DNA: TGTGCCAGCAGCGGGCGGGACAGAGTTTATGGCTACACCTTC
size: few
V: TRBV5-4
J: TRBJ1-2
D: TRBD1

CDR3: CASSFRGSGGPSSYNEQFF
DNA: TGCGCCAGCAGCTTCCGGGGTAGCGGGGGCCCCAGCTCCTACAATGAGCAGTTCTTC
size: NA
V: TRBV5-1
J: TRBJ2-1
D: TRBD2

CDR3: CAWSVLSNQPQHF
DNA: TGTGCCTGGAGTGTGTTAAGCAATCAGCCCCAGCATTTT
size: few
V: TRBV30
J: TRBJ1-5
D: NA

CDR3: CSANRAGIQYF
DNA: TGCAGTGCTAACAGGGCCGGCATTCAGTACTTC
size: many
V: TRBV20-1
J: TRBJ2-4
D: NA

CDR3: CASTPPGQMNTEAFF
DNA: TGTGCCAGCACCCCACCGGGACAGATGAACACTGAAGCTTTCTTT
size: few
V: TRBV6-5
J: TRBJ1-1
D: TRBD1

CDR3: CASSGVNREAFF
DNA: TGTGCCAGCAGTGGCGTGAACCGTGAAGCTTTCTTT
size: NA
V: TRBV25-1
J: TRBJ1-1
D: NA

CDR3: CASSPGQGWLSEQFF
DNA: TGTGCCAGCTCACCAGGACAGGGCTGGTTAAGTGAGCAGTTCTTC
size: NA
V: TRBV18
J: TRBJ2-1
D: TRBD1

CDR3: CASRTGERSPLHF
DNA: TGTGCCAGTAGGACAGGGGAGCGATCACCCCTCCACTTT
size: NA
V: TRBV19
J: TRBJ1-6
D: TRBD1

CDR3: CAWSVRPGRGDTEAFF
DNA: TGTGCCTGGAGTGTAAGGCCAGGGCGTGGGGACACTGAAGCTTTCTTT
size: NA
V: TRBV30
J: TRBJ1-1
D: NA

CDR3: CASELAGNSYEQYF
DNA: TGTGCCAGCGAACTAGCGGGAAACTCCTACGAGCAGTACTTC
size: NA
V: TRBV5-6
J: TRBJ2-7
D: TRBD2

CDR3: CASTTPGQGAHEQYF
DNA: TGTGCCAGCACTACCCCGGGACAGGGGGCCCACGAGCAGTACTTC
size: NA
V: TRBV28
J: TRBJ2-7
D: TRBD1